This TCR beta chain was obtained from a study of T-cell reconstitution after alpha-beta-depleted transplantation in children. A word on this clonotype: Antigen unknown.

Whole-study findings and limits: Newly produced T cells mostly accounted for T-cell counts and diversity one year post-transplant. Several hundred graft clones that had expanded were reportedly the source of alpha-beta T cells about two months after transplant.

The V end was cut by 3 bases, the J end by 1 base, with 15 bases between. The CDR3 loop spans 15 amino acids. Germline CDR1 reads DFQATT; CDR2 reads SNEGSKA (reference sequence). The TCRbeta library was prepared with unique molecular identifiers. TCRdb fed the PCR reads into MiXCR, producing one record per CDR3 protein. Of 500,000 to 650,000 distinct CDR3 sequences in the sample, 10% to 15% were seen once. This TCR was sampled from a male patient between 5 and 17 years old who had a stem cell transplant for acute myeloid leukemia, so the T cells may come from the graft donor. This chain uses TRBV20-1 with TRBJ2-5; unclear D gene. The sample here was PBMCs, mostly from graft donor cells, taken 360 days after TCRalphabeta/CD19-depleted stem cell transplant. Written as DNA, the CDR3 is TGCAGTGCTAGCCCCCGGGCCCCTGGCCAAGAGACCCAGTACTTC. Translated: CSASPRAPGQETQYF.